This is a list of T cell receptor beta chains from one sample in a study of CD8 T cells in ankylosing spondylitis. One entry per CDR3 protein results from TCRdb running MiXCR on the 5' RACE reads. The profile shows some 840,000 distinct CDR3 sequences, 10% to 15% of them singletons. The sample comprised blood, either unsorted or a sorted T cell fraction (not recorded which). Receptor source: a male donor with ankylosing spondylitis. The CDR3 runs from the conserved cysteine through the conserved F or W. Each record gives: CDR3 length, V gene, D gene, clone size, J gene, CDR3 DNA, CDR3 protein. D genes are given only for firm matches. Clone size is given for some rows only: seen once, a few or many times, or a class if the clone is expanded.

13	TRBV6-2/TRBV6-3	NA	NA	TRBJ2-7	TGTGCCAGCAGTTACGGCAGGGGCTACGAGCAGTACTTC	CASSYGRGYEQYF
14	TRBV28	NA	NA	TRBJ1-2	TGTGCCAGCAGTTTTCCAGAGGCTGGCTATGGCTACACCTTC	CASSFPEAGYGYTF
16	TRBV5-1	TRBD1	few	TRBJ2-2	TGCGCCAGCAGCCATGACAGGGGGCGGAACACCGGGGAGCTGTTTTTT	CASSHDRGRNTGELFF
13	TRBV29-1	TRBD1	NA	TRBJ2-7	TGCAGCGCCAGGACAGGGCTCAGGTACGAGCAGTACTTC	CSARTGLRYEQYF
14	TRBV5-1	NA	few	TRBJ2-3	TGCGCCAGCAGCCTCGCCGTCGACACAGATACGCAGTATTTT	CASSLAVDTDTQYF
10	TRBV20-1	NA	few	TRBJ1-1	TGCAGTCCCTGGGGGACTGAAGCTTTCTTT	CSPWGTEAFF
13	TRBV20-1	NA	many	TRBJ1-4	TGCAGTGCTAGAGAGAGACGGAGGGGGGAACTGTTTTTT	CSARERRRGELFF
14	TRBV20-1	NA	NA	TRBJ2-7	TGCAGTGCTAGCCGACAGGCGTCCTCCTACGAGCAGTACTTC	CSASRQASSYEQYF
15	TRBV20-1	NA	NA	TRBJ2-5	TGCAGTACTAACAAATATCGGACGCCTGGAGAGACCCAGTACTTC	CSTNKYRTPGETQYF
14	TRBV29-1	NA	few	TRBJ2-3	TGCAGCGTTGAAGATAGGAAGAATCTAGATACGCAGTATTTT	CSVEDRKNLDTQYF
13	TRBV9	NA	NA	TRBJ2-7	TGTGCCAGCAGCGTAGGTCGCGAGGGAAGGCAGTACTTC	CASSVGREGRQYF
15	TRBV5-1	NA	few	TRBJ2-2	TGCGCCAGCTTCAAGGGGCAGGCGGACACCGGGGAGCTGTTTTTT	CASFKGQADTGELFF
13	TRBV20-1	NA	NA	TRBJ2-3	TGCAGTGCTAGAGATGTGAGTTCAGATACGCAGTATTTT	CSARDVSSDTQYF
11	TRBV21-1	NA	NA	TRBJ2-5	TGTGCCAGCAGCAAGGAAGAGACCCAGTACTTC	CASSKEETQYF
15	TRBV5-1	NA	many	TRBJ2-2	TGCGCCAGCAACCGGGCCCGCACCAACACCGGGGAGCTGTTTTTT	CASNRARTNTGELFF
19	TRBV11-3	TRBD2	NA	TRBJ2-2	TGTGCCAGCAGCTTGCGATACACGCTAGCGGGAGACGGCACCGGGGAGCTGTTTTTT	CASSLRYTLAGDGTGELFF
15	TRBV28	NA	NA	TRBJ1-2	TGTGCCAGCAGTTTAGGGGCGGACAAGAGCTATGGCTACACCTTC	CASSLGADKSYGYTF
13	TRBV6-1	NA	NA	TRBJ1-3	TGTGCCAGCAGAGGCCCCTCTGGAAACACCATATATTTT	CASRGPSGNTIYF
18	TRBV5-1	TRBD2	NA	TRBJ2-7	TGCGCCAGCAGCATGAGGGGTAGCGGGCGGAGCAAGGCCTACGAGCAGTACTTC	CASSMRGSGRSKAYEQYF
11	TRBV20-1	NA	many	TRBJ2-7	TGCAGTGCTGATCAGGGCTACGAGCAGTACTTC	CSADQGYEQYF
15	TRBV6-5	NA	few	TRBJ1-3	TGTGCCACCGGTTCGACATACTTCTCTGGAAACACCATATATTTT	CATGSTYFSGNTIYF
17	TRBV18	NA	few	TRBJ1-4	TGTGCCAGCTCATTCGCCGGGACTGCGGCAACTAATGAAAAACTGTTTTTT	CASSFAGTAATNEKLFF
14	TRBV6-5	NA	many	TRBJ2-7	TGTGCCAGCAGTTACGCCGGGCCATCCTACGAGCAGTACTTC	CASSYAGPSYEQYF
16	TRBV5-1	TRBD1	NA	TRBJ2-2	TGCGCCAGCAGCCGATCCGGGACAGGGAACCCCGGGGAGCTGTTTTTT	CASSRSGTGNPGELFF
15	TRBV12-3/TRBV12-4	NA	NA	TRBJ2-5	TGTGCCAGCAGTTTAGAAGGGGGAATCGGAGAGACCCAGTACTTC	CASSLEGGIGETQYF
15	TRBV4-2	NA	few	TRBJ2-1	TGTGCCAGCAGCCAAGTTGCGGGACAGACCCATGAGCAGTTCTTC	CASSQVAGQTHEQFF
14	TRBV18	NA	NA	TRBJ2-7	TGTGCCAGCTCACCACTTTTGGAGGCCGACGAGCAGTACTTC	CASSPLLEADEQYF
11	TRBV20-1	TRBD1	NA	TRBJ1-2	TGCAGTGCTAAGGGACAGCGGCGCTACACCTTC	CSAKGQRRYTF
13	TRBV7-9	NA	once	TRBJ2-3	TGTGCCAGCAGCTTACTGCAGACAGATACGCAGTATTTT	CASSLLQTDTQYF
12	TRBV20-1	NA	NA	TRBJ2-7	TGCAGTGCCAAAGGGGTTGCCTACGAGCAGTACTTC	CSAKGVAYEQYF
13	TRBV12-3/TRBV12-4	TRBD2	few	TRBJ2-1	TGTGCCAGCAGTTTCGCTAGCGGCAATGAGCAGTTCTTC	CASSFASGNEQFF
15	TRBV5-1	TRBD1	few	TRBJ2-5	TGCGCCAGCAGCTTGGTGACAGGGTATGGGGAGACCCAGTACTTC	CASSLVTGYGETQYF
12	TRBV12-3/TRBV12-4	NA	many	TRBJ2-7	TGTGCCAGCAGTCCCAGGGGTTTCGAGCAGTACTTC	CASSPRGFEQYF
12	TRBV15	NA	many	TRBJ1-2	TGTGCCACCAGCAGAGATCGGAGCGGCTACACCTTC	CATSRDRSGYTF
13	TRBV6-1	NA	few	TRBJ1-4	TGTGCCAGCAGGTCTCCAACTAATGAAAAACTGTTTTTT	CASRSPTNEKLFF
15	TRBV6-5	NA	few	TRBJ2-7	TGTGCCAGCAGTTACGGAGGGGACTTCTCCTACGAGCAGTACTTC	CASSYGGDFSYEQYF
11	TRBV20-1	NA	few	TRBJ2-5	TGCAGTGAAGAGGGATCGGAGACCCAGTACTTC	CSEEGSETQYF
13	TRBV5-4	TRBD1	few	TRBJ1-6	TGTGCCAGCAGCTTGGACCCAGGGGGACCCCTCCACTTT	CASSLDPGGPLHF
17	TRBV5-6	NA	NA	TRBJ1-1	TGTGCCAGCAGCCGGGAGAGGGATGACAGCATGGACACTGAAGCTTTCTTT	CASSRERDDSMDTEAFF
16	TRBV7-9	NA	NA	TRBJ1-1	TGTGCCAGCAGCTTAGCGCTAGCAGGGGTGAACACTGAAGCTTTCTTT	CASSLALAGVNTEAFF
12	TRBV15	NA	NA	TRBJ1-1	TGTGCCACCAGCAGAGGAGGGGGGACGGCTTTCTTT	CATSRGGGTAFF
15	TRBV24-1	TRBD1	NA	TRBJ2-3	TGTGCCACCAGTGATCCCAGGGGGATAACAGATACGCAGTATTTT	CATSDPRGITDTQYF
13	TRBV12-3/TRBV12-4	NA	few	TRBJ1-1	TGTGCCAGCAGTTTGAGGGGTTCTGCTCTAGCTTTCTTT	CASSLRGSALAFF
14	TRBV6-1	NA	few	TRBJ1-5	TGTGCCAGCACGACCCTAACGTCGAATCAGCCCCAGCATTTT	CASTTLTSNQPQHF
14	TRBV6-1	NA	NA	TRBJ2-1	TGTGCCAGCAGCCGCCCCGGACTGGGAGGAGAGCAGTTCTTC	CASSRPGLGGEQFF